These T cell receptor beta chains were read from a single sample in a study of T cells in Graves' hyperthyroidism and ophthalmopathy. TCRdb re-derived calls from the multiplex PCR reads in MiXCR, one entry per CDR3 protein. The sample shows fewer than 450,000 distinct CDR3 sequences, 11% to 15% of them seen only once. The sequencing sample was made of blood. Source of these receptors: a man aged 50 to 59 with Graves' ophthalmopathy. Each CDR3 is given with its conserved first and last residue. Each record gives: V gene, clone size, D gene, J gene, CDR3 protein, CDR3 DNA. A D gene is named only where the DNA matches it firmly. The size field is filled for only some rows; it gives once, few, many or a size class.

TRBV20-1	many	TRBD1	TRBJ1-4	CSARGQGLNEKLFF	TGCAGTGCTAGAGGACAGGGTTTGAATGAAAAACTGTTTTTT
TRBV6-1	many	-	TRBJ2-1	CASSGGESSYNEQFF	TGTGCCAGCAGTGGCGGGGAGAGCTCCTACAATGAGCAGTTCTTC
TRBV7-3	few	-	TRBJ2-5	CASSLSIGETQYF	TGTGCCAGCAGCTTGTCAATCGGGGAGACCCAGTACTTC
TRBV2	-	TRBD1	TRBJ2-7	CASGDSYEQYF	TGTGCCAGCGGGGACAGCTACGAGCAGTACTTC
TRBV2	many	TRBD1	TRBJ2-3	CASSARGRIDTQYF	TGTGCCAGCAGTGCGAGGGGGCGTATAGATACGCAGTATTTT
TRBV6-2/TRBV6-3	many	-	TRBJ2-7	CASSYFPTGREQYF	TGTGCCAGCAGTTACTTCCCCACGGGGCGCGAGCAGTACTTC
TRBV6-1	-	TRBD2	TRBJ2-1	CASTLAGVDNEQFF	TGTGCCAGCACACTAGCGGGAGTTGACAATGAGCAGTTCTTC
TRBV6-1	few	-	TRBJ1-1	CASSDLFRGNTEAFF	TGTGCCAGCAGTGACTTGTTTCGCGGAAACACTGAAGCTTTCTTT
TRBV6-1	-	-	TRBJ2-1	CASSPSGRSYNEQFF	TGTGCCAGCAGTCCCTCTGGACGGAGCTACAATGAGCAGTTCTTC
TRBV3-1	many	-	TRBJ2-1	CASSQDLGDNEQFF	TGTGCCAGCAGCCAAGACCTGGGGGACAATGAGCAGTTCTTC
TRBV29-1	-	-	TRBJ2-4	CSVVAKNIQYF	TGCAGCGTTGTAGCCAAAAACATTCAGTACTTC
TRBV19	many	TRBD1	TRBJ2-1	CASNGGIGTGVFNEQFF	TGTGCCAGCAATGGGGGAATTGGGACAGGGGTTTTCAATGAGCAGTTCTTC
TRBV14	few	-	TRBJ2-1	CASSPPPGPYNEQFF	TGTGCCAGCAGCCCGCCCCCGGGTCCCTACAATGAGCAGTTCTTC
TRBV2	many	TRBD2	TRBJ2-1	CASTREEYNEQFF	TGTGCCAGCACGCGGGAGGAGTACAATGAGCAGTTCTTC
TRBV27	few	-	TRBJ2-7	CASRADYEQYF	TGTGCCAGCAGGGCGGACTACGAGCAGTACTTC
TRBV15	many	-	TRBJ1-4	CATSPSPDTDEKLFF	TGTGCCACCAGCCCGTCCCCCGACACGGATGAAAAACTGTTTTTT
TRBV5-1	-	-	TRBJ2-5	CASSLELAETQYF	TGCGCCAGCAGCTTGGAGCTAGCGGAGACCCAGTACTTC
TRBV15	many	TRBD1	TRBJ2-7	CATSRGNRGYEQYF	TGTGCCACCAGCAGAGGTAACAGGGGTTACGAGCAGTACTTC
TRBV18	many	-	TRBJ2-7	CASSGERSYEQYF	TGTGCCAGCTCAGGCGAGCGGTCCTACGAGCAGTACTTC
TRBV6-1	-	-	TRBJ1-3	CASSVVLGNTIYF	TGTGCCAGCAGCGTAGTCCTCGGAAACACCATATATTTT
TRBV20-1	many	TRBD2	TRBJ2-7	CGARDYGSYEQYF	TGCGGGGCTCGGGACTACGGATCCTACGAGCAGTACTTC
TRBV24-1	-	TRBD2	TRBJ2-2	CATSDPTSLVAGELFF	TGTGCCACCAGTGATCCGACTAGCCTCGTGGCCGGGGAGCTGTTTTTT
TRBV5-1	many	TRBD2	TRBJ2-1	CASRRGLAGVDEQFF	TGCGCCAGCCGCCGAGGACTAGCGGGAGTTGATGAGCAGTTCTTC
TRBV6-1	-	-	TRBJ2-4	CASSGLAKNIQYF	TGTGCCAGCTCAGGTCTAGCCAAAAACATTCAGTACTTC
TRBV6-6	many	-	TRBJ2-1	CASSYEGSSYNEQFF	TGTGCCAGCAGTTACGAGGGGAGCTCCTACAATGAGCAGTTCTTC
TRBV11-2	many	TRBD2	TRBJ2-5	CASSPRDYNFVQYF	TGTGCCAGCAGCCCCCGGGACTACAATTTTGTCCAGTACTTC
TRBV4-2	-	-	TRBJ1-4	CASSQEGGGGAYEKLFF	TGTGCCAGCAGCCAAGAAGGGGGAGGGGGGGCGTATGAAAAACTGTTTTTT
TRBV2	many	TRBD1	TRBJ1-1	CASSTGTGSSNTEAFF	TGTGCCAGCAGCACCGGGACAGGTTCATCGAACACTGAAGCTTTCTTT
TRBV28	many	TRBD2	TRBJ2-7	CASSPWGGLADYEQYF	TGTGCCAGCAGCCCGTGGGGGGGACTAGCGGACTACGAGCAGTACTTC
TRBV6-1	few	-	TRBJ2-7	CASSLTRGGEQYF	TGTGCCAGCAGTCTCACCAGGGGGGGCGAGCAGTACTTC
TRBV27	many	TRBD2	TRBJ2-1	CASSFLPGGSSYNEQFF	TGTGCCAGCAGTTTCCTCCCGGGCGGGAGCTCCTACAATGAGCAGTTCTTC
TRBV18	many	-	TRBJ1-1	CASSPPMGGTEAFF	TGTGCCAGCTCACCACCAATGGGGGGGACTGAAGCTTTCTTT
TRBV24-1	few	TRBD2	TRBJ2-1	CATSSREGNEQFF	TGTGCCACCAGCTCACGGGAGGGCAATGAGCAGTTCTTC
TRBV19	-	TRBD2	TRBJ2-7	CASSLAGADEQYF	TGTGCCAGTAGTTTAGCGGGAGCTGACGAGCAGTACTTC
TRBV5-6	-	-	TRBJ2-5	CASSSDDRPQQETQYF	TGTGCCAGCAGCTCGGATGACAGACCCCAACAAGAGACCCAGTACTTC
TRBV29-1	many	TRBD1	TRBJ2-7	CSVRIRTGSYEQYF	TGCAGCGTCCGAATCCGGACAGGGAGTTACGAGCAGTACTTC
TRBV25-1	few	-	TRBJ2-5	CASSEVAGQETQYF	TGTGCCAGCAGTGAGGTCGCGGGCCAAGAGACCCAGTACTTC
TRBV20-1	many	-	TRBJ2-3	CSATSGITGDTQYF	TGCAGTGCCACCAGCGGCATAACCGGGGATACGCAGTATTTT
TRBV7-9	-	TRBD1	TRBJ2-2	CAIGGTGNTGELFF	TGTGCCATAGGAGGGACAGGGAACACCGGGGAGCTGTTTTTT
TRBV20-1	many	-	TRBJ2-1	CSARNPGGKGVRFF	TGCAGTGCTAGGAATCCGGGCGGGAAAGGAGTTCGGTTCTTC
TRBV18	many	TRBD2	TRBJ2-7	CASSPTSGTSYEQYF	TGTGCCAGCTCACCAACTAGCGGAACGTCCTACGAGCAGTACTTC
TRBV12-3/TRBV12-4	many	-	TRBJ1-2	CASSSPDGSYGYTF	TGTGCCAGCAGTTCCCCGGACGGATCCTATGGCTACACCTTC
TRBV7-8	-	-	TRBJ2-2	CASNKKRPGELFF	TGTGCCAGCAACAAAAAGAGGCCCGGGGAGCTGTTTTTT
TRBV4-2	many	TRBD2	TRBJ2-5	CASSQDRTSGAQETQYF	TGTGCCAGCAGCCAAGATAGGACTAGCGGTGCCCAAGAGACCCAGTACTTC
TRBV12-3/TRBV12-4	-	-	TRBJ2-7	CASSLGPGRQYF	TGTGCCAGCAGTTTGGGGCCTGGACGGCAGTACTTC
TRBV19	many	TRBD1	TRBJ2-7	CASSIDRGYEQYF	TGTGCCAGCAGCATCGACAGGGGTTACGAGCAGTACTTC
TRBV27	-	TRBD2	TRBJ2-2	CASRLAEWRELFF	TGTGCCAGCAGACTAGCGGAATGGCGGGAGCTGTTTTTT
TRBV6-1	few	-	TRBJ1-1	CASSVGILGQAFF	TGTGCCAGCAGCGTAGGGATCTTAGGACAAGCTTTCTTT
TRBV2	many	TRBD2	TRBJ2-3	CASSETGTSGRGTDTQYF	TGTGCCAGCAGTGAAACCGGGACTAGCGGGAGGGGAACAGATACGCAGTATTTT
TRBV6-1	many	TRBD2	TRBJ2-1	CASSEGGLREGYNEQFF	TGTGCCAGCAGTGAAGGGGGCCTGCGGGAGGGCTACAATGAGCAGTTCTTC
TRBV5-1	many	-	TRBJ1-2	CASSLEQDYGYTF	TGCGCCAGCAGCTTGGAGCAAGACTATGGCTACACCTTC